These 12 T cell receptor beta chains originate from one sample sequenced in a study of blood T cell repertoires in COVID-19. Here immunoSEQ multiplex PCR was the method, and the copy in TCRdb shows in-frame clones only, minus some. Of about 180,000 clones in the sample, about 90% were seen once. The sample consisted of PBMCs or T cells enriched from blood (not recorded which). All receptors derive from a human donor with acute COVID-19. The donor label of this sample is uncertain.

The V call is TRBV6-5, the J call TRBJ1-1; 9 bases are shared with TRBD1. The CDR3 covers 14 residues. V trimming: 6 bases; J trimming: 9 bases; junction bases outside the gene matches: 11. Germline V gene sequence: CDR1 MNHEY, CDR2 SVGAGI. The CDR3 loop reads CASSLEYGQGKAFF. CDR3 sequence (DNA): TGTGCCAGCAGCCTCGAATATGGACAGGGGAAAGCTTTCTTT.

V usage is TRBV11-2 and J usage is TRBJ1-1; 10 bases agree with TRBD1. The CDR3 has 14 residues. The ends lost 4 bases at V and 11 bases at J; junction bases unmatched: 10. CDR1 is SGHAT and CDR2 is FQNNGV in the germline V gene. The CDR3 DNA sequence: TGTGCCAGCAGCTCGCGACAGGGGGCGGGCTGGGCTTTCTTT. It yields the protein CASSSRQGAGWAFF.

CDR3 nucleotides: TGCGCCAGCCAGAAGCCTAGTGGTCCGGGAGATACGCAGTATTTT. This gives the protein CASQKPSGPGDTQYF. This rearrangement joins TRBV5-1 to TRBJ2-3; D not resolved. Trimming pared 7 bases from V and 5 bases from J, leaving 20 bases between. Germline V CDR1 and CDR2: SGHRS, YFSETQ. The CDR3 is made up of 15 amino acids.

This chain connects TRBV30 to TRBJ2-7; 8 nucleotides agree with TRBD1. V lost 5 bases, J lost 2 bases, and 2 bases stayed unmatched. Germline loops: CDR1 GTSNPN, CDR2 SVGIG (reference sequence). The CDR3 length is 12 residues. The CDR3 DNA follows: TGTGCCTGGGACAGGGGAGCCTACGAGCAGTACTTC. Its translation: CAWDRGAYEQYF.

A few counts support this clone. V and J are TRBV3-1 (or the pseudogene TRBV3-2) and TRBJ2-3, with 13 bases aligning to TRBD2. CDR1 is LGHDT, CDR2 YNNKEL, per germline (reference sequence). V shed 4 bases and J 4 bases; nucleotides not matched to a gene: 8. The CDR3 is 17 amino acids. The CDR3 loop reads CASSPTATSGGADTQYF. Here the CDR3 DNA reads TGTGCCAGCAGCCCTACGGCCACTAGCGGGGGGGCAGATACGCAGTATTTT.

This clone was seen once. This chain connects TRBV5-8 to TRBJ2-5, with a possible D match to TRBD1 (6 bases). This CDR3 has 14 residues. CDR1 SGHTS and CDR2 YDEGEE come from the germline V gene. The V end was cut by 1 base, the J end by 6 bases, with 13 bases between. CDR3 protein: CASSLWGQEKTQYF. The CDR3 DNA sequence: TGTGCCAGCAGCTTGTGGGGGCAGGAAAAGACCCAGTACTTC.

The chain recombines TRBV9 with TRBJ2-7; 7 nucleotides match TRBD1. The CDR3 consists of 12 residues. Germline CDR1 and CDR2: SGDLS and YYNGEE. V gave up 2 bases and J gave up 7 bases; unmatched junction bases: 3. In DNA, the CDR3 is TGTGCCAGCAGCGTCAACAGGGGTGAGCAGTACTTC. This translates into CASSVNRGEQYF.

The chain couples TRBV5-1 to TRBJ2-1; 7 bases fit TRBD2. Trimming took 4 bases from V and 9 from J; bases not matched to a gene: 7. Germline V gives CDR1 SGHRS, CDR2 YFSETQ. The CDR3 sequence is 13 residues long. CDR3 in amino acids: CASSPGLTGEQFF. In DNA form, the CDR3 reads TGCGCCAGCAGCCCGGGACTAACCGGTGAGCAGTTCTTC.

The chain joins TRBV19 to TRBJ1-2, with 10 bases aligning to TRBD1. Germline V lookup: CDR1 LNHDA, CDR2 SQIVND (reference sequence). V lost 6 bases and J lost 4; bases outside the gene matches: 14. CDR3 length: 17 residues. For the CDR3, the DNA is TGTGCCAGTAGCCCTTCCTGGACGACAGGGGGCGTCTATGGCTACACCTTC. It translates to CASSPSWTTGGVYGYTF.

This clone was observed once. The chain joins TRBV27 to TRBJ1-6; 11 bases are a match to TRBD1. The trim removed 5 bases at V and 4 bases at J, leaving 4 bases unmatched. The CDR3 covers 16 residues. The germline gives CDR1 MNHEY, CDR2 SMNVEV (reference sequence). As DNA, the CDR3 is TGTGCCAGCAGTATAGGACAGGGGGCTTATAATTCACCCCTCCACTTT. Translating it yields CASSIGQGAYNSPLHF.

This clone was detected once. The genes are TRBV4-2 and TRBJ2-1; 8 bases match TRBD2. Germline CDR1 LGHNA, CDR2 YNFKEQ. Unmatched junction bases numbered 10, after V lost 0 bases and J lost 3 bases. This CDR3 has 18 residues. Here the CDR3 DNA reads TGTGCCAGCAGCCAAGATTCCCCGTGGAGCGGGGGCTACAATGAGCAGTTCTTC. Residues: CASSQDSPWSGGYNEQFF.

Details on this clone: Its ends do not fully match the called genes, so a read error is possible. This chain links TRBV18 with TRBJ2-7; D is unclear. The CDR3 loop spans 12 amino acids. Germline CDR1 is KGHSH and CDR2 is LQKENI. CDR3 sequence: CASSPNSYEQYF. CDR3 DNA sequence: TGTGCCAGCTCCCCAAACTCCTACGAACAGTACTTC.